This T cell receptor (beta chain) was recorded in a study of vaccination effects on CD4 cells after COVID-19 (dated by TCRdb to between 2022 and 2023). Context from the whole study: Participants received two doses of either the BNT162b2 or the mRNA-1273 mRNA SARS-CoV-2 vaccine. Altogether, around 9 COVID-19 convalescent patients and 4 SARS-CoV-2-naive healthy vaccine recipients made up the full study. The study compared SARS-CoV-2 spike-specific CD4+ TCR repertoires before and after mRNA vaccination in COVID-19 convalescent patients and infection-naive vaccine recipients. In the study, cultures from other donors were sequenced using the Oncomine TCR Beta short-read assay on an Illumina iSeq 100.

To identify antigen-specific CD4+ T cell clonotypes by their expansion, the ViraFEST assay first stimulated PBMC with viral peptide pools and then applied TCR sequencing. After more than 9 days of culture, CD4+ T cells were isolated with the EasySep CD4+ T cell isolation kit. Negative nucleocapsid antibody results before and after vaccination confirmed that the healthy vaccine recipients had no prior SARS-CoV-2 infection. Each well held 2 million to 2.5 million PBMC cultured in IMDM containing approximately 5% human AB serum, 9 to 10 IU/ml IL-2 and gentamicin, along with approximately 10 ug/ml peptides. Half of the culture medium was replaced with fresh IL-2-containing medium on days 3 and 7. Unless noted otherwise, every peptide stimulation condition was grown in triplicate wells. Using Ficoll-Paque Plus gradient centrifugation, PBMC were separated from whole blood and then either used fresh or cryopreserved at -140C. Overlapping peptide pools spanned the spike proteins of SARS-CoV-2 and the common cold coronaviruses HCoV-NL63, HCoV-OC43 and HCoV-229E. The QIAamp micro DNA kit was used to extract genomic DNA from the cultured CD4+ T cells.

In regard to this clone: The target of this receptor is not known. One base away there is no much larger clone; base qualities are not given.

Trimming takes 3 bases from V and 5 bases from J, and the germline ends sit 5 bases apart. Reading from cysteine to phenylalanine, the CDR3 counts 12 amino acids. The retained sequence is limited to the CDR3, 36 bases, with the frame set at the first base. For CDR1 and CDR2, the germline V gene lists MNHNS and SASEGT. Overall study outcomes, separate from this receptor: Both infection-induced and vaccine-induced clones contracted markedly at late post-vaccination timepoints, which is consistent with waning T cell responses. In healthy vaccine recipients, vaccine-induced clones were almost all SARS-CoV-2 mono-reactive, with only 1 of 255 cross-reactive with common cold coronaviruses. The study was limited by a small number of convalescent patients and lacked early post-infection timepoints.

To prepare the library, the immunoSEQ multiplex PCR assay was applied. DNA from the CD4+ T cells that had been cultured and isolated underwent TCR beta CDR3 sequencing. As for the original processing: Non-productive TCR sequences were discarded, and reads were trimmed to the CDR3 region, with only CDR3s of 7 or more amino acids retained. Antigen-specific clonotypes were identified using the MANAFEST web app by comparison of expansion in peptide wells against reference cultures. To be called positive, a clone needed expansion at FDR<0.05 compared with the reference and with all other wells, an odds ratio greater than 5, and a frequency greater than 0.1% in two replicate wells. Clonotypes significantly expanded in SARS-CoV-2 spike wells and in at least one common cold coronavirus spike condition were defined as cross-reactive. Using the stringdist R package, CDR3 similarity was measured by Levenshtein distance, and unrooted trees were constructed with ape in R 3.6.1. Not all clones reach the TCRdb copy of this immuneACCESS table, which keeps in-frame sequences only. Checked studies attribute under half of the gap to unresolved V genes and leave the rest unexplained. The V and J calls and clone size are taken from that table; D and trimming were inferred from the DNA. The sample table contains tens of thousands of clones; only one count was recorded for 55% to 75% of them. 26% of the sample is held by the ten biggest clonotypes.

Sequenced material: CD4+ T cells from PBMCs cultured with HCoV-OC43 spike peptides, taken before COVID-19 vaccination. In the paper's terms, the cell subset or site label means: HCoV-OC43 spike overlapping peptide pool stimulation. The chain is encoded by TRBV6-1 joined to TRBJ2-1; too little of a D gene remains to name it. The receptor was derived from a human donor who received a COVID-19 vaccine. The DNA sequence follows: TGTGCCAGCAGTGAGTCAAACAATGAGCAGTTCTTC. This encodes CASSESNNEQFF.